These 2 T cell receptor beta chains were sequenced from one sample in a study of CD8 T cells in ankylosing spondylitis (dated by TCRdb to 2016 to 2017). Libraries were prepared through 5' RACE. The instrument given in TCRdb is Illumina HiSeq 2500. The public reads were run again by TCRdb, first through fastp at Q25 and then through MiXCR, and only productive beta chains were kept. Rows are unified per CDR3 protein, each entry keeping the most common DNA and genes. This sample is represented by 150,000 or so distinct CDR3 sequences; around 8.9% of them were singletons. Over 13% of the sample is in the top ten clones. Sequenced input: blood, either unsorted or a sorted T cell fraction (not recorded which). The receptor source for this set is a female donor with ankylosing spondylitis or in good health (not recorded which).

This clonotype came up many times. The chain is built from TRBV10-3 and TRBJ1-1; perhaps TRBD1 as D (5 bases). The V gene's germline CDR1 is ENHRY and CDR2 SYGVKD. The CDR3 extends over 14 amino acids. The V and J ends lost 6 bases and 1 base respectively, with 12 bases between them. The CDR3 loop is CAISARVENTEAFF. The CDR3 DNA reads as TGTGCCATCAGCGCCAGGGTTGAGAACACTGAAGCTTTCTTT.

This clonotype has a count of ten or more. CDR3 loop: CATRDRMNYGYTF. CDR3 nucleotides: TGTGCCACCCGGGACAGGATGAACTATGGCTACACCTTC. The chain links TRBV10-3 to TRBJ1-2; 8 bases match TRBD1. The CDR3 runs to 13 residues. V trimming: 10 bases; J trimming: 2 bases; junction bases outside the gene matches: 6. Germline V gives CDR1 ENHRY, CDR2 SYGVKD.